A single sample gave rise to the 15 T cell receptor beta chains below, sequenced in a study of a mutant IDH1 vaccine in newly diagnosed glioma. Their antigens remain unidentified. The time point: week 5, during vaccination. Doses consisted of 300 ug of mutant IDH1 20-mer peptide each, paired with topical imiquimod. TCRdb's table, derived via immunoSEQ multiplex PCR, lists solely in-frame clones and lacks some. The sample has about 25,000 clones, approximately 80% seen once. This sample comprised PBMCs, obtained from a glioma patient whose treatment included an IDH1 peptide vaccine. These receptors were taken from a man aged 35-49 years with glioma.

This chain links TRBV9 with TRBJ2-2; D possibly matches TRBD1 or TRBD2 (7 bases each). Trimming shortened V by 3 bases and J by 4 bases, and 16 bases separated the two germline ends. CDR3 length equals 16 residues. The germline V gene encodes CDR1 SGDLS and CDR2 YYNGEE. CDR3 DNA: TGTGCCAGCAGCGCACGACAGGGAGGGTCCACCGGGGAGCTGTTTTTT. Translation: CASSARQGGSTGELFF. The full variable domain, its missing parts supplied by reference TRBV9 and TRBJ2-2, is DSGVTQTPKHLITATGQRVTLRCSPRSGDLSVYWYQQSLDQGLQFLIQYYNGEERAKGNILERFSAQQFPDLHSELNLSSLELGDSALYFCASSARQGGSTGELFFGEGSRLTVL.

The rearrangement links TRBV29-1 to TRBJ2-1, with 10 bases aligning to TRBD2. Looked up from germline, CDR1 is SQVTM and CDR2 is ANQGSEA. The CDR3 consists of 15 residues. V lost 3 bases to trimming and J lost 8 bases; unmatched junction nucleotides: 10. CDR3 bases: TGCAGCGTTGAGGCGCTAGCGGGGGCAAGGGATGAGCAGTTCTTC. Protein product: CSVEALAGARDEQFF.

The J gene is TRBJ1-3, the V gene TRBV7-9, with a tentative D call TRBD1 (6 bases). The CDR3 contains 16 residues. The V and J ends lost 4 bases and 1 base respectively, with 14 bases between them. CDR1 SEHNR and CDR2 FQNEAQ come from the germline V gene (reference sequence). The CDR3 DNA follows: TGTGCCAGCAGCTCCGAGTCAGGGGCATCTGGAAACACCATATATTTT. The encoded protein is CASSSESGASGNTIYF.

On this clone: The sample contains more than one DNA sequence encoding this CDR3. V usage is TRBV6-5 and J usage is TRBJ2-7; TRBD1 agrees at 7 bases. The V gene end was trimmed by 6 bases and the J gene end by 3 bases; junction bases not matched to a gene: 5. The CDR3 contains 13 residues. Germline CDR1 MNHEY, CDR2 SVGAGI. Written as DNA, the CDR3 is TGTGCCAGCAGACTCCGGGACAGCTACGAGCAGTACTTC. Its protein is CASRLRDSYEQYF.

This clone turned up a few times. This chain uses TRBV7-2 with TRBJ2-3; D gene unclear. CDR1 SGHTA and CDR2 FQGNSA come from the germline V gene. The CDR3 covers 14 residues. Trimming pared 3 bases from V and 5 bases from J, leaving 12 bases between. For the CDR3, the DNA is TGTGCCAGCAGCTTCGTTCCCTTTCAAGATACGCAGTATTTT. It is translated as CASSFVPFQDTQYF.

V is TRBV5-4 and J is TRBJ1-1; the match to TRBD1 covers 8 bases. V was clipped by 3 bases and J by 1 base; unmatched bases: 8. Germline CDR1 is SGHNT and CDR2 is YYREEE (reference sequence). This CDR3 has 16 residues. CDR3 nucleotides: TGTGCCAGCAGCTCCCCAACCGGGACAGGGAACACTGAAGCTTTCTTT. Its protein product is CASSSPTGTGNTEAFF.

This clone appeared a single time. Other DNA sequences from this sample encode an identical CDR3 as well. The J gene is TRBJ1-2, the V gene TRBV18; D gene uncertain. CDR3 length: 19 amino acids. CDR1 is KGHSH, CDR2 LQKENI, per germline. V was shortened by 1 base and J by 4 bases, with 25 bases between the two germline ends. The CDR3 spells CASSPQKVQGSASSYGYTF. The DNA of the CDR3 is TGTGCCAGCTCACCACAAAAGGTTCAAGGGTCTGCGAGCAGCTATGGCTACACCTTC.

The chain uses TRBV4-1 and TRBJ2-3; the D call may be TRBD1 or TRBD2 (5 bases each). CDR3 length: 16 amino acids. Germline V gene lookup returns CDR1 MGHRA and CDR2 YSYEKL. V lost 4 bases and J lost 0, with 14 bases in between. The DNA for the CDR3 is TGCGCCAGCAGCCCCCTTGGGGGAGCTAGCACAGATACGCAGTATTTT. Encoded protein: CASSPLGGASTDTQYF.

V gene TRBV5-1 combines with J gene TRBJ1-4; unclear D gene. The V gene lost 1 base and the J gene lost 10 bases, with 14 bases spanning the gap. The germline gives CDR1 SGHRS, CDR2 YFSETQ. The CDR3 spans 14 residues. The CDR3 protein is CASSLSEAPGKLFF. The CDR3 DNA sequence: TGCGCCAGCAGCTTGTCCGAGGCCCCTGGAAAACTGTTTTTT.

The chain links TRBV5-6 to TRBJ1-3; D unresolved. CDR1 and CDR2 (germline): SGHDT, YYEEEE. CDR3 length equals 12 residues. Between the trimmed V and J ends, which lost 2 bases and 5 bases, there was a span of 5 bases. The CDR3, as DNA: TGTGCCAGCAGCTTTTCGAGAAACACCATATATTTT. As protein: CASSFSRNTIYF.

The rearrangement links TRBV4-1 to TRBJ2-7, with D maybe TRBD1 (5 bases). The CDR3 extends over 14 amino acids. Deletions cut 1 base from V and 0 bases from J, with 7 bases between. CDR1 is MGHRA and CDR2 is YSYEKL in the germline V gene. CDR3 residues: CASSQGRDSYEQYF. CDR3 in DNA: TGCGCCAGCAGCCAAGGCAGGGACTCCTACGAGCAGTACTTC.

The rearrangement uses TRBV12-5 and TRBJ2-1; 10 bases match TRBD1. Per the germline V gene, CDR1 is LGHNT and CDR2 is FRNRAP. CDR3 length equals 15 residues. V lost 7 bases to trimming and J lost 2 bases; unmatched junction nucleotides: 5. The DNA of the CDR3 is TGTGCTAGTGAACAGGGACAGGGGACCTACAATGAGCAGTTCTTC. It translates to CASEQGQGTYNEQFF.

The CDR3 sequence: CASSATGARNQPQHF. The DNA for the CDR3 is TGTGCCAGCAGTGCCACAGGGGCGCGCAATCAGCCCCAGCATTTT. The rearrangement links TRBV28 to TRBJ1-5; TRBD1 matches at 7 bases. The CDR3 is 15 amino acids. V shed 5 bases and J 2 bases; nucleotides not matched to a gene: 6. The V gene's germline CDR1 is MDHEN and CDR2 SYDVKM.

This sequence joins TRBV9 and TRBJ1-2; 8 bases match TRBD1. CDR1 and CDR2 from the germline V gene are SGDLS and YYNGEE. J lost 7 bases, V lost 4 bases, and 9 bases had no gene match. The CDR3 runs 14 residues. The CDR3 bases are TGTGCCAGCAGCCCCGCAGGGGGCGAGTTTGGCTACACCTTC. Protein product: CASSPAGGEFGYTF.

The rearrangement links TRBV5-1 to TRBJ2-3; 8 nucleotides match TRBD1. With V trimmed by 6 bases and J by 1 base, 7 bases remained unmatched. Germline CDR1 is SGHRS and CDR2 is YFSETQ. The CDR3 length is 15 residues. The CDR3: CASKQQGAGTDTQYF. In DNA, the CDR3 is TGCGCCAGCAAACAGCAGGGGGCAGGCACAGATACGCAGTATTTT.